These 16 T cell receptor beta chains were sequenced from one sample in a study of blood T cells in healthy people across ages. Next came a second PCR, run for about 6 to 11 cycles, which used a sample-barcoded 5' primer along with a J-beta primer mix. TCRdb passed the 5' RACE reads through MiXCR, listing each CDR3 protein once. The table records 550,000 to 750,000 distinct CDR3 sequences, 20% to 25% of them present only once. The specimen was blood. These TCRs come from a man aged 65 to 85 in good health.

This clonotype has more than one count but fewer than ten. The chain links TRBV7-8 to TRBJ2-5; 10 bases are a match to TRBD2. The junction had 8 bases not matched to a gene; V was cut back by 1 base and J by 0 bases. This CDR3 region has 18 residues. Germline V lookup: CDR1 SGHVS, CDR2 FQNEAQ. The CDR3 spells CASSLEVSGTSDQETQYF. DNA for the CDR3: TGTGCCAGCAGCTTAGAGGTTTCCGGGACTAGCGACCAAGAGACCCAGTACTTC.

The sample holds a few counts of this clonotype. At one end, the junction sequence differs from germline, possibly due to a read error. CDR3 nucleotide sequence: TGCAGCGTTGAAGATGGGGGTTACGGGCAGTACTTC. Protein sequence: CSVEDGGYGQYF. The chain joins TRBV29-1 to TRBJ2-7, with D perhaps given as TRBD1 or TRBD2 (5 bases each). CDR1 and CDR2 (germline): SQVTM, ANQGSEA. CDR3 length: 12 amino acids.

This chain uses TRBV4-3 with TRBJ2-1, with D maybe TRBD2 (6 bases). The V gene lost 4 bases and the J gene lost 9 bases, with 13 bases spanning the gap. This CDR3 is 13 amino acids long. Germline CDR1 reads LGHNA; CDR2 reads YSLEER. In nucleotides, the CDR3 is TGCGCCAGCAGCCGAGAGCCGACTAGTGAGCAGTTCTTC. Translating gives CASSREPTSEQFF.

The CDR3 DNA reads as TGCGCCAGCAGCGGTGGGTTACGCTCCCAAGAGACCCAGTACTTC. Its protein product is CASSGGLRSQETQYF. The chain combines TRBV5-1 with TRBJ2-5, with no clear D. Germline CDR1 and CDR2: SGHRS and YFSETQ. CDR3 length: 15 amino acids. The V end lost 4 bases, the J end lost 1 base, and 14 bases lay between the germline ends.

On this clonotype itself: This sequence may be a read error, since a much larger clone differs from it by one base. The J gene is TRBJ2-2, the V gene TRBV20-1, with D possibly being TRBD2 (5 bases). V was shortened by 4 bases and J by 4 bases, with 10 bases between the two germline ends. Looked up from germline, CDR1 is DFQATT and CDR2 is SNEGSKA (reference sequence). This CDR3 region has 13 residues. CDR3 sequence reads: CSATDSSTGELFF. The CDR3 DNA reads as TGCAGTGCTACGGACTCAAGCACCGGGGAGCTGTTTTTT.

V usage is TRBV7-2 and J usage is TRBJ2-3, with 7 bases matching TRBD2. The V gene's germline CDR1 is SGHTA and CDR2 FQGNSA. This CDR3 comprises 14 residues. V trimming: 3 bases; J trimming: 6 bases; junction bases outside the gene matches: 6. The CDR3 DNA reads TGTGCCAGCAGCTTGAAGGGAGGGTCCGATACGCAGTATTTT. Residues: CASSLKGGSDTQYF.

The genes are TRBV28 and TRBJ2-3; D may match TRBD1 or TRBD2 (6 bases each). Germline assignment: CDR1 MDHEN and CDR2 SYDVKM. The CDR3 is made up of 15 amino acids. The V gene lost 2 bases and the J gene lost 2 bases, with 11 bases spanning the gap. For the CDR3, the DNA is TGTGCCAGCAGTTTACGGGGGCAGGACACAGATACGCAGTATTTT. Translation: CASSLRGQDTDTQYF.

For the CDR3, the DNA is TGCAGTGCTAGGCTGACGGTTAGCAATCAGCCCCAGCATTTT. It encodes CSARLTVSNQPQHF. The gene calls are TRBV20-1 and TRBJ1-5, with unresolved D. The CDR3 extends over 14 amino acids. Deletions cut 3 bases from V and 0 bases from J, with 9 bases between. Germline lookup yields CDR1 DFQATT and CDR2 SNEGSKA (reference sequence).

The V gene is TRBV7-2, the J gene TRBJ2-2; 10 bases align to TRBD2. The CDR3 covers 16 residues. Germline V gene sequence: CDR1 SGHTA, CDR2 FQGNSA. V lost 10 bases and J lost 8; bases outside the gene matches: 16. Written as DNA, the CDR3 is TGTGCCACCCCACTCGAACAGGGACTAGCGTTTGGGGAGCTGTTTTTT. Encoded protein: CATPLEQGLAFGELFF.

V gene TRBV6-2 or TRBV6-3 combines with J gene TRBJ2-2, with 10 bases fitting TRBD1. This CDR3 spans 14 amino acids. CDR1 MNHEY and CDR2 SVGEGT come from the germline V gene. V gave up 5 bases and J gave up 6 bases; unmatched junction bases: 3. This chain's CDR3 is CASSAGTGAGELFF. The DNA for the CDR3 is TGTGCCAGCAGTGCCGGGACAGGGGCCGGGGAGCTGTTTTTT.

A few counts support this clonotype. This chain uses TRBV3-1 with TRBJ1-2, with D possibly matching TRBD1 (5 bases). The V gene's germline CDR1 is LGHDT and CDR2 YNNKEL (reference sequence). V lost 0 bases and J lost 3, with 17 bases in between. The CDR3 consists of 17 residues. For the CDR3, the DNA is TGTGCCAGCAGCCAAGATCTTTCTGCAGGGAGCTACTATGGCTACACCTTC. Amino acids: CASSQDLSAGSYYGYTF.

This clonotype was seen only a few times. The chain uses TRBV18 and TRBJ2-5; 12 bases are shared with TRBD2. With 5 bases clipped from V and 4 bases from J, the junction kept 5 bases outside the gene matches. CDR1 and CDR2 from the germline V gene are KGHSH and LQKENI. The CDR3 covers 15 residues. The CDR3 sequence: CASSSTSGSTETQYF. The CDR3 DNA reads TGTGCCAGCTCATCGACTAGCGGGAGTACAGAGACCCAGTACTTC.

The chain combines TRBV7-2 with TRBJ2-7, with D possibly being TRBD1 or TRBD2 (5 bases each). Trimming took off 8 bases at V and 3 bases at J, with 14 bases between the two ends. Germline CDR1 reads SGHTA; CDR2 reads FQGNSA. The CDR3 spans 13 residues. Here the CDR3 reads CASGAGTIYEQYF. The DNA of the CDR3 is TGTGCCAGCGGAGCCGGGACCATCTACGAGCAGTACTTC.

The CDR3 spells CSAAGTGGVYPQHF. The CDR3 DNA reads as TGCAGTGCCGCCGGGACAGGGGGGGTCTATCCCCAGCATTTT. The chain uses TRBV20-1 and TRBJ1-5; 11 bases agree with TRBD1. Germline-derived CDR1 and CDR2 are DFQATT and SNEGSKA (reference sequence). This CDR3 is 14 amino acids long. V was pared by 6 bases and J by 10 bases, with 11 bases of the junction left unmatched.

The table lists this clonotype with many counts. V and J are TRBV10-3 and TRBJ2-1; D may be TRBD1 (8 bases). Trimming shortened V by 3 bases and J by 7 bases, and 19 bases separated the two germline ends. Germline lookup yields CDR1 ENHRY and CDR2 SYGVKD. CDR3 length equals 16 residues. The CDR3 DNA is TGTGCCATCAGTGAAGCCCGGGACAGGACTAGAAATGAGCAGTTCTTC. Protein product: CAISEARDRTRNEQFF.

The chain is built from TRBV29-1 and TRBJ1-6; TRBD1 is a possible D gene (6 bases). V lost 6 bases, J lost 4 bases, and 16 bases lay in between. The CDR3 spans 15 residues. The germline V gene has CDR1 SQVTM and CDR2 ANQGSEA. CDR3 in DNA: TGCAGCGTCCGGTGGGGGGGCGATTATAATTCACCCCTCCACTTT. Protein: CSVRWGGDYNSPLHF.